A selection of T cell receptor beta chains follows, all from one sample in a study of T cell responses to AZD1222 COVID-19 vaccine. Measured with immunoSEQ multiplex PCR; TCRdb has only the in-frame clones, and not every one. The data hold just over 150,000 clones, with over 70% observed a single time. Sequencing was performed on peripheral blood, taken 28 days after the second AZD1222 dose. The receptor source for this set is an adult who received the AZD1222 COVID-19 vaccine. The CDR3 runs from the conserved cysteine through the conserved F or W. A D gene is named only where the DNA matches it firmly. Clone size appears in some rows only: once, few, many, or a class for an expanded clone.

len	j_gene	abundance	d_gene	v_gene	CDR3nt	CDR3aa
12	TRBJ1-4	-	-	TRBV5-1	TGCGCCAGCAGCCCGGCGGGGGAAAAACTGTTTTTT	CASSPAGEKLFF
14	TRBJ1-5	-	-	TRBV7-9	TGTGCCAGCAGCTATCGGGACGGCAATCAGCCCCAGCATTTT	CASSYRDGNQPQHF
15	TRBJ2-1	-	TRBD2	TRBV9	TGTGCCAGCAGCGTATCTAGCGGGACTTTAAATGAGCAGTTCTTC	CASSVSSGTLNEQFF
12	TRBJ1-4	-	-	TRBV2	TGTGCCAGCAGTGAATATCGACAGGTCGTGTTTTTT	CASSEYRQVVFF
14	TRBJ2-3	-	-	TRBV6-2/TRBV6-3	TGTGCCAGCAGCCCCAGGATACACACAGATACGCAGTATTTT	CASSPRIHTDTQYF
17	TRBJ2-3	-	-	TRBV27	TGTGCCAGCAATAGGGCATCACTGAGCGCCGACACAGATACGCAGTATTTT	CASNRASLSADTDTQYF
14	TRBJ1-4	-	-	TRBV19	TGTGCCAGTAGGGTTCAGTCAACTAATGAAAAACTGTTTTTT	CASRVQSTNEKLFF
18	TRBJ1-1	-	-	TRBV7-6	TGTGCCAGCAGCTATCTCTATCCGTGGGGCGTAGAGGACACTGAAGCTTTCTTT	CASSYLYPWGVEDTEAFF
15	TRBJ2-3	-	-	TRBV6-2/TRBV6-3	TGTGCCAGCAGCCAGGGGCTAGCAGGAGTAGATACGCAGTATTTT	CASSQGLAGVDTQYF
13	TRBJ2-7	-	TRBD1	TRBV11-2	TGTGCCAGCACCCTGAAGGGGGCGAGGGAGCAGTACTTC	CASTLKGAREQYF
12	TRBJ1-2	-	TRBD1	TRBV29-1	TGCAGCGTTGAAACCGGACAGGCTGGCTACACCTTC	CSVETGQAGYTF
14	TRBJ2-1	once	-	TRBV19	TGTGCCAGTAGTTCTAGAAGCTCCTACAATGAGCAGTTCTTC	CASSSRSSYNEQFF
15	TRBJ2-6	-	-	TRBV30	TGTGCCTGGAGTGCTGACAACTCTGGGGCCAACGTCCTGACTTTC	CAWSADNSGANVLTF
13	TRBJ1-2	-	-	TRBV6-5	TGTGCCAGCAGTCCGGGGGCCGACTATGGCTACACCTTC	CASSPGADYGYTF
13	TRBJ1-1	-	-	TRBV21-1	TGTGCCAGCAGGATCGGGACAGACACTGAAGCTTTCTTT	CASRIGTDTEAFF
13	TRBJ2-7	-	-	TRBV14	TGTGCCAGCAGCGAGGCCAGGGTCTACGAGCAGTACTTC	CASSEARVYEQYF
15	TRBJ1-4	once	-	TRBV14	TGTGCCAGCAGCGGACGGCGGGGCTCTAATGAAAAACTGTTTTTT	CASSGRRGSNEKLFF
17	TRBJ1-5	-	-	TRBV7-8	TGTGCCAGCAGCCGATCGAACAGGGACATTAGCAATCAGCCCCAGCATTTT	CASSRSNRDISNQPQHF
15	TRBJ2-7	-	-	TRBV7-9	TGTGCCAGCAGCTTAGACAGGGGGGGATCCTACGAGCAGTACTTC	CASSLDRGGSYEQYF
15	TRBJ1-2	-	-	TRBV7-9	TGTGCCAGCAGCTTAGTGTCCCTGCGTCAGGATGGCTACACCTTC	CASSLVSLRQDGYTF
14	TRBJ2-6	-	-	TRBV7-3	TGTGCCAGCGCCTCACCCTCTGGGGCCAACGTCCTGACTTTC	CASASPSGANVLTF
11	TRBJ1-2	-	-	TRBV29-1	TGCAGCGTGAACGTTCAGTATGGCTACACCTTC	CSVNVQYGYTF
15	TRBJ2-3	-	TRBD2	TRBV24-1	TGTGCCACCAGTGATTCACTAGCGGGAGGGTTGACGCAGTATTTT	CATSDSLAGGLTQYF
14	TRBJ2-7	-	TRBD1	TRBV10-3	TGTGCCATCAAACCGGGACAGGACTCCTACGAGCAGTACTTC	CAIKPGQDSYEQYF
16	TRBJ1-2	-	-	TRBV12-5	TGTGCTAGTGGTTTGTACACGGGGGGCTGGAACTATGGCTACACCTTC	CASGLYTGGWNYGYTF
14	TRBJ2-3	-	-	TRBV7-2	TGTGCCAGCAGCCGGGGTGGAAGCACAGATACGCAGTATTTT	CASSRGGSTDTQYF
14	TRBJ2-7	-	TRBD1	TRBV10-1	TGCGCCAGTCATCGGGGACAGGGGGACTACGAGCAGTACTTC	CASHRGQGDYEQYF
15	TRBJ1-2	-	-	TRBV5-4	TGTGCCAGCAGCTTCCGGGTTTTAGGGAACTATGGCTACACCTTC	CASSFRVLGNYGYTF
15	TRBJ1-1	many	-	TRBV6-2/TRBV6-3	TGTGCCAGCAGTTCTAATCAGGGGAGGGGCACTGAAGCTTTCTTT	CASSSNQGRGTEAFF
13	TRBJ2-2	once	-	TRBV19	TGTGCCAGTAGGAATGAGGGCGACGGGGAGCTGTTTTTT	CASRNEGDGELFF
18	TRBJ2-5	-	-	TRBV4-2	TGTGCCAGCAGCCAGGCCCGTACCAGATTGGGAGATCAAGAGACCCAGTACTTC	CASSQARTRLGDQETQYF
13	TRBJ1-5	once	-	TRBV4-1	TGCGCCAGCAGCTTCAACCGGAATCAGCCCCAGCATTTT	CASSFNRNQPQHF
14	TRBJ2-7	-	TRBD1	TRBV10-1	TGCGCCAGCCCTGAGGGGACAGGGTACTACGAGCAGTACTTC	CASPEGTGYYEQYF
13	TRBJ2-5	-	-	TRBV10-3	TGTGCCATCAGTGGGAGGGACCAAGAGACCCAGTACTTC	CAISGRDQETQYF
16	TRBJ1-3	-	-	TRBV10-3	TGTGCCATCAGTGCCGGTGGGGATCGCTCTGGAAACACCATATATTTT	CAISAGGDRSGNTIYF
17	TRBJ2-7	-	TRBD1	TRBV5-4	TGTGCCAGCAGCGTGGCCCGGGGACAGGGAGGGTCCTACGAGCAGTACTTC	CASSVARGQGGSYEQYF
16	TRBJ2-2	-	-	TRBV18	TGTGCCAGCTCAAAACCCGGGACGGCGAACACCGGGGAGCTGTTTTTT	CASSKPGTANTGELFF
12	TRBJ1-5	-	-	TRBV19	TGTGCCAGTAGTACCAGCAATCAGCCCCAGCATTTT	CASSTSNQPQHF
14	TRBJ2-7	-	-	TRBV5-1	TGCGCCAGCAGCCCCGATCCCCAAGGCTACGAGCAGTACTTC	CASSPDPQGYEQYF
17	TRBJ1-6	-	TRBD1	TRBV4-3	TGCGCCAGCAGCCAAGAGGCAGGGGGCAGCTATAATTCACCCCTCCACTTT	CASSQEAGGSYNSPLHF